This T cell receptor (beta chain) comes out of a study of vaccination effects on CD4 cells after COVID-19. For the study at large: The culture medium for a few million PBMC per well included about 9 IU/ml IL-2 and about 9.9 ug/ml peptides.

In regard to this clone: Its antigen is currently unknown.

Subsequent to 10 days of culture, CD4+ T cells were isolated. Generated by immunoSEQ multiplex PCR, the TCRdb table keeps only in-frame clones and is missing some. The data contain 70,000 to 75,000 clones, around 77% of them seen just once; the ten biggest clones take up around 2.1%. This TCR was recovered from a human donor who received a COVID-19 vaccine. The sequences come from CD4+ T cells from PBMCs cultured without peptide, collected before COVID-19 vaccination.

CDR3 residues: CASSLPWTGVWTDTQYF. The CDR3 DNA reads as TGTGCCAGCAGTTTACCTTGGACAGGGGTCTGGACAGATACGCAGTATTTT. The chain has TRBV28 and TRBJ2-3; 9 nucleotides agree with TRBD1. After removal of 2 bases from V and 3 bases from J, the junction contained 9 bases not matched to a gene. Germline V lookup: CDR1 MDHEN, CDR2 SYDVKM. This CDR3 is built from 17 residues.